Presented here are 32 T cell receptor beta chains from one specimen sequenced in a study of T-cell memory formation after mild COVID-19. TCRdb re-called the 5' RACE reads through MiXCR, storing one row per CDR3 protein. The sample records approximately 430,000 distinct CDR3 sequences, less than 25% being singletons. The sequenced sample was PBMCs or a T cell subset sorted from them (not recorded which). All receptors come from an adult woman who had mild COVID-19 (a few samples of this study predate the infection). Cell type and time point are not known.

This clonotype was seen once. This chain uses TRBV4-3 with TRBJ2-5; TRBD2 agrees at 11 bases. J was trimmed by 5 bases and V by 0 bases; bases with no gene match: 11. The CDR3 spans 18 residues. CDR1 is LGHNA and CDR2 is YSLEER in the germline V gene. The CDR3 sequence is CASSQEPYIAGGWETQYF. CDR3 nucleotides: TGCGCCAGCAGCCAAGAGCCTTATATAGCGGGAGGGTGGGAGACCCAGTACTTC.

This clonotype was seen more than once but under ten times. V gene TRBV12-3 or TRBV12-4 combines with J gene TRBJ2-1; 7 nucleotides line up with TRBD2. The CDR3 is 16 amino acids. The trim removed 5 bases at V and 1 base at J, leaving 8 bases unmatched. CDR3 sequence reads: CASSVGGPGSYNEQFF. The CDR3 bases are TGTGCCAGCAGTGTGGGAGGGCCCGGATCCTACAATGAGCAGTTCTTC.

V usage is TRBV30 and J usage is TRBJ1-1; D gene uncertain. Per the germline V gene, CDR1 is GTSNPN and CDR2 is SVGIG (reference sequence). The CDR3 totals 11 residues. Trimming removed 4 bases at V and 2 bases at J, with 5 bases between. The CDR3 DNA is TGTGCCTGGAAGGTCAACACTGAAGCTTTCTTT. Translated, it gives CAWKVNTEAFF. The whole variable domain, remainder taken from reference TRBV30 and TRBJ1-1, is SQTIHQWPATLVQPVGSPLSLECTVEGTSNPNLYWYRQAAGRGLQLLFYSVGIGQISSEVPQNLSASRPQDRQFILSSKKLLLSDSGFYLCAWKVNTEAFFGQGTRLTVV.

The chain joins TRBV19 to TRBJ2-7; D is undetermined. Germline V gene data show CDR1 as LNHDA and CDR2 as SQIVND (reference sequence). V lost 3 bases and J 4 bases, leaving 13 bases between the germline ends. The CDR3 runs 14 residues. The CDR3 here is CASSITDRHYEQYF. The CDR3 DNA sequence: TGTGCCAGTAGTATCACAGACCGCCATTACGAGCAGTACTTC.

This clonotype was seen only a few times. The V gene is TRBV7-6, the J gene TRBJ2-7, with TRBD2 as a possible D gene (5 bases). V was trimmed by 11 bases and J by 3 bases, leaving 11 bases between them. This CDR3 has 11 residues. The germline V gene encodes CDR1 SGHVS and CDR2 FNYEAQ. The CDR3 protein is CASGEIYEQYF. In DNA, the CDR3 is TGTGCCTCCGGGGAGATCTACGAGCAGTACTTC. The full variable domain, with the rest looked up from reference TRBV7-6 and TRBJ2-7, is GAGVSQSPRYKVTKRGQDVALRCDPISGHVSLYWYRQALGQGPEFLTYFNYEAQQDKSGLPNDRFSAERPEGSISTLTIQRTEQRDSAMYRCASGEIYEQYFGPGTRLTVT.

V gene TRBV5-6 combines with J gene TRBJ2-5, with D hard to call. Between the trimmed V and J ends, which lost 2 bases and 1 base, there was a span of 12 bases. The CDR3 consists of 15 residues. Germline CDR1 SGHDT, CDR2 YYEEEE. The CDR3 reads CASSFSFGSQETQYF. The DNA of the CDR3 is TGTGCCAGCAGCTTTAGCTTCGGCTCCCAAGAGACCCAGTACTTC.

This clonotype has a count of ten or more. The rearrangement uses TRBV20-1 and TRBJ2-7; 16 bases are shared with TRBD2. The CDR3 runs 18 residues. V dropped 2 bases and J dropped 2; count of bases not matched to a gene: 9. Germline CDR1 DFQATT, CDR2 SNEGSKA (reference sequence). CDR3 in amino acids: CSARTPGTSGRAPYEQYF. CDR3 in DNA: TGCAGTGCTAGAACCCCCGGGACTAGCGGGAGGGCCCCCTACGAGCAGTACTTC.

There are a few counts of this clonotype. The chain couples TRBV4-3 to TRBJ1-1, with D perhaps matching TRBD1 (5 bases). There are 14 residues in the CDR3. V was trimmed by 1 base and J by 4 bases, leaving 10 bases between them. Per germline, CDR1 LGHNA and CDR2 YSLEER. CDR3 sequence (DNA): TGCGCCAGCAGCCAAGCGCAGGGCTTCACTGAAGCTTTCTTT. Translation: CASSQAQGFTEAFF.

Only a few counts were recorded for this clonotype. V is TRBV5-1 and J is TRBJ1-1; D is perhaps TRBD1 (5 bases). Germline CDR1 is SGHRS and CDR2 is YFSETQ. The CDR3 is made up of 12 amino acids. V lost 4 bases to trimming and J lost 8 bases, with 12 bases between them. In nucleotides, the CDR3 is TGCGCCAGCAGCCCCCCGGCAGGGGAAGCTTTCTTT. This gives the protein CASSPPAGEAFF.

In its sample, this clonotype was seen a few times. The genes are TRBV7-9 and TRBJ2-7; 8 positions agree with TRBD1. In germline, CDR1 is SEHNR, CDR2 FQNEAQ (reference sequence). The CDR3 sequence is 15 residues long. With 4 bases clipped from V and 1 base from J, the junction kept 6 bases outside the gene matches. This CDR3 reads CASSSGQGWSYEQYF. CDR3 bases: TGTGCCAGCAGCTCCGGACAGGGTTGGTCCTACGAGCAGTACTTC.

On this clonotype itself: At one of its ends the junction is not consistent with the germline gene, which may arise from a read error. The chain has TRBV29-1 and TRBJ2-1; TRBD2 aligns across 8 bases. CDR1 is SQVTM and CDR2 is ANQGSEA in the germline V gene. There are 14 residues in the CDR3. CDR3 in DNA: TGCAGCGTCTGGCGGCTAGCGGGTGGCAATGAGCAGTTATTC. Its translation is CSVWRLAGGNEQLF.

There are a few counts of this clonotype. V gene TRBV19 combines with J gene TRBJ1-5; 8 bases match TRBD1. The J segment lost 2 bases and the V segment lost 3 bases, leaving 0 bases of the junction unmatched. Looked up from germline, CDR1 is LNHDA and CDR2 is SQIVND (reference sequence). The CDR3 extends over 14 amino acids. The CDR3 loop is CASSMGQGNQPQHF. The CDR3 bases are TGTGCCAGTAGTATGGGACAGGGCAATCAGCCCCAGCATTTT. The complete variable domain, with remaining parts taken from reference TRBV19 and TRBJ1-5, reads DGGITQSPKYLFRKEGQNVTLSCEQNLNHDAMYWYRQDPGQGLRLIYYSQIVNDFQKGDIAEGYSVSREKKESFPLTVTSAQKNPTAFYLCASSMGQGNQPQHFGDGTRLSIL.

The V call is TRBV20-1, the J call TRBJ2-1; D perhaps matches TRBD2 (6 bases). This CDR3 region has 14 residues. Germline-derived CDR1 and CDR2 are DFQATT and SNEGSKA (reference sequence). Between the trimmed V and J ends, which lost 3 bases and 6 bases, there was a span of 15 bases. In nucleotides, the CDR3 is TGCAGTGCTAGCGGTATGCGGGGCATCAATGAGCAGTTCTTC. Protein sequence: CSASGMRGINEQFF.

This clonotype turned up a few times. CDR3 in DNA: TGCGGGACCGAAGGGGGGGCGGGGGAAAAACTGTTTTTT. It yields the protein CGTEGGAGEKLFF. The V and J genes are TRBV29-1 and TRBJ1-4; D may be TRBD1 (6 bases). CDR3 length: 13 amino acids. The germline gives CDR1 SQVTM, CDR2 ANQGSEA.

The gene calls are TRBV24-1 and TRBJ2-2; D unclear. Between the trimmed V and J ends, which lost 3 bases and 4 bases, there was a span of 8 bases. CDR1 KGHDR and CDR2 SFDVKD come from the germline V gene. CDR3 size: 14 residues. The CDR3 protein is CATSDPPSTGELFF. The DNA of the CDR3 is TGTGCCACCAGTGATCCGCCCAGCACCGGGGAGCTGTTTTTT.

This clonotype was seen a few times. The gene calls are TRBV4-3 and TRBJ2-1; D gene unclear. Germline values: CDR1 LGHNA, CDR2 YSLEER. V was pared by 0 bases and J by 4 bases, with 16 bases between. There are 17 residues in the CDR3. CDR3 DNA sequence: TGCGCCAGCAGCCAAGATCGGGTGGAGTCCCTATACAATGAGCAGTTCTTC. It yields the protein CASSQDRVESLYNEQFF.

This clonotype occurred once. The rearrangement links TRBV6-5 to TRBJ2-1; 9 positions match TRBD2. The CDR3 length is 15 residues. The V gene end was trimmed by 0 bases and the J gene end by 15 bases; junction bases not matched to a gene: 12. The germline V gene has CDR1 MNHEY and CDR2 SVGAGI. The CDR3 loop reads CASSYSGGGADRAFF. CDR3 nucleotides: TGTGCCAGCAGTTACTCTGGCGGGGGGGCCGACCGCGCGTTCTTC.

A few counts support this clonotype. This sequence joins TRBV12-3 or TRBV12-4 and TRBJ2-4; 8 bases align to TRBD1. With 5 bases clipped from V and 0 bases from J, the junction kept 9 bases outside the gene matches. CDR3 length equals 17 residues. CDR3 nucleotide sequence: TGTGCCAGCAGTCCCCAATGGACAGGGATAGCCAAAAACATTCAGTACTTC. Protein: CASSPQWTGIAKNIQYF.

This clonotype has a count of ten or more. V is TRBV4-3 and J is TRBJ2-6; D call uncertain. V was pared by 0 bases and J by 2 bases, with 8 bases between. This CDR3 is 16 amino acids long. Per the germline V gene, CDR1 is LGHNA and CDR2 is YSLEER. CDR3 residues: CASSQDPAAGANVLTF. CDR3 sequence (DNA): TGCGCCAGCAGCCAAGATCCGGCAGCTGGGGCCAACGTCCTGACTTTC.

This clonotype was detected a few times. The chain carries TRBV20-1 and TRBJ2-1; D ambiguous. Deletions cut 6 bases from V and 5 bases from J, with 17 bases between. CDR1 DFQATT and CDR2 SNEGSKA come from the germline V gene (reference sequence). There are 14 residues in the CDR3. The chain's CDR3 is CSAPRSDVDNEQFF. Written as DNA, the CDR3 is TGCAGTGCCCCGCGATCCGACGTTGACAATGAGCAGTTCTTC.

This rearrangement joins TRBV10-3 to TRBJ1-2, with TRBD1 matching over 7 bases. CDR3 size: 15 residues. CDR1 and CDR2 (germline): ENHRY, SYGVKD. J was trimmed by 1 base and V by 4 bases; bases with no gene match: 6. The CDR3 protein is CAISGQGQSNYGYTF. Written as DNA, the CDR3 is TGTGCCATCAGTGGACAGGGACAGAGTAACTATGGCTACACCTTC.

V and J are TRBV20-1 and TRBJ2-7, with 14 nucleotides matching TRBD2. V dropped 6 bases and J dropped 0; count of bases not matched to a gene: 13. The CDR3 covers 18 residues. Germline V gene sequence: CDR1 DFQATT, CDR2 SNEGSKA (reference sequence). The CDR3 DNA follows: TGCAGTGCAACGGGTCTACACGGGACTAGCGGGAGCTCCTACGAGCAGTACTTC. It yields the protein CSATGLHGTSGSSYEQYF.

This clonotype was picked up a small number of times. The chain recombines TRBV7-2 with TRBJ2-7; 9 bases line up with TRBD1. The CDR3 contains 16 residues. With V trimmed by 0 bases and J by 3 bases, 6 bases remained unmatched. Germline-derived CDR1 and CDR2 are SGHTA and FQGNSA. CDR3 nucleotide sequence: TGTGCCAGCAGCTTAGCCCTGGGACAGGGTGACTACGAGCAGTACTTC. Protein product: CASSLALGQGDYEQYF.

This clonotype was seen only a few times. The gene calls are TRBV20-1 and TRBJ2-3, with TRBD1 matching 10 bases. The CDR3 consists of 14 residues. Per the germline V gene, CDR1 is DFQATT and CDR2 is SNEGSKA (reference sequence). The J segment lost 4 bases and the V segment lost 0 bases, leaving 1 base of the junction unmatched. The CDR3 loop reads CSARDGQGADTQYF. The CDR3 DNA is TGCAGTGCTAGAGATGGACAGGGGGCAGATACGCAGTATTTT.

The chain combines TRBV7-2 with TRBJ1-1; 10 bases are shared with TRBD1. The CDR3 is 15 residues long. Losses at the gene ends were 3 bases for V and 10 bases for J; bases not matched to a gene: 11. Germline CDR1 SGHTA, CDR2 FQGNSA. The CDR3 is CASSFDRGLVEGAFF. The CDR3 DNA reads TGTGCCAGCAGCTTTGACAGGGGGCTAGTGGAAGGAGCTTTCTTT.

The V gene is TRBV4-1, the J gene TRBJ2-1, with 10 bases fitting TRBD2. In germline, CDR1 is MGHRA, CDR2 YSYEKL. The CDR3 has 18 amino acids. After removal of 4 bases from V and 9 bases from J, the junction contained 18 bases not matched to a gene. CDR3 amino acids: CASSLVSSGGATAAEQFF. The CDR3 nucleotides are TGCGCCAGCAGCCTGGTATCTAGCGGGGGCGCAACCGCCGCTGAGCAGTTCTTC.

The chain recombines TRBV9 with TRBJ2-6; unclear D gene. Germline V CDR1 and CDR2: SGDLS, YYNGEE. Trimming stripped 0 bases from V and 1 base from J, with 5 bases between. This CDR3 spans 15 amino acids. CDR3 sequence: CASSVDGSGANVLTF. DNA of the CDR3: TGTGCCAGCAGCGTAGACGGGTCTGGGGCCAACGTCCTGACTTTC.

The chain joins TRBV24-1 to TRBJ2-1; the D is unclear. V was cut by 7 bases and J by 4 bases, with 16 bases left in between. This CDR3 has 15 amino acids. The V gene's germline CDR1 is KGHDR and CDR2 SFDVKD. CDR3 residues: CATSTTERRYNEQFF. Written as DNA, the CDR3 is TGTGCCACCAGCACTACCGAGAGGAGATACAATGAGCAGTTCTTC.

This clonotype was recorded a few times. J is TRBJ2-7 and V is TRBV20-1, with TRBD1 as a possible D gene (6 bases). The CDR3 totals 14 residues. The germline V and J ends were trimmed by 1 base and 0 bases, with 10 bases remaining between them. Per the germline V gene, CDR1 is DFQATT and CDR2 is SNEGSKA (reference sequence). The CDR3 bases are TGCAGTGCTAGAGTTCGGGACAACTCCTACGAGCAGTACTTC. It specifies CSARVRDNSYEQYF.

This clonotype was seen a few times. The chain combines TRBV3-1 with TRBJ1-1; D gene ambiguous. CDR1 and CDR2 (germline): LGHDT, YNNKEL (reference sequence). The CDR3 length is 12 residues. Trimming pared 2 bases from V and 8 bases from J, leaving 9 bases between. The CDR3 DNA reads TGTGCCAGCAGCCAAAGCACGAGAGAAGCTTTCTTT. This gives the protein CASSQSTREAFF.

The sample holds many counts of this clonotype. This chain connects TRBV4-2 to TRBJ2-1; a possible D gene is TRBD2 (6 bases). Germline V gene lookup returns CDR1 LGHNA and CDR2 YNFKEQ. V shed 6 bases and J shed 8 bases, with 17 bases lying between them. The CDR3 is 14 amino acids. CDR3 region: CASREGGTTDEQFF. DNA for the CDR3: TGTGCCAGCAGGGAAGGCGGGACGACGGATGAGCAGTTCTTC.

The rearrangement uses TRBV7-2 and TRBJ2-3; 7 nucleotides match TRBD2. The CDR3 is 18 amino acids. Germline CDR1 is SGHTA and CDR2 is FQGNSA. The J segment lost 4 bases and the V segment lost 0 bases, leaving 13 bases of the junction unmatched. The CDR3 sequence is CASSLALLAGDVPDTQYF. The CDR3 DNA reads as TGTGCCAGCAGCTTAGCGCTCCTTGCGGGAGACGTCCCAGATACGCAGTATTTT.